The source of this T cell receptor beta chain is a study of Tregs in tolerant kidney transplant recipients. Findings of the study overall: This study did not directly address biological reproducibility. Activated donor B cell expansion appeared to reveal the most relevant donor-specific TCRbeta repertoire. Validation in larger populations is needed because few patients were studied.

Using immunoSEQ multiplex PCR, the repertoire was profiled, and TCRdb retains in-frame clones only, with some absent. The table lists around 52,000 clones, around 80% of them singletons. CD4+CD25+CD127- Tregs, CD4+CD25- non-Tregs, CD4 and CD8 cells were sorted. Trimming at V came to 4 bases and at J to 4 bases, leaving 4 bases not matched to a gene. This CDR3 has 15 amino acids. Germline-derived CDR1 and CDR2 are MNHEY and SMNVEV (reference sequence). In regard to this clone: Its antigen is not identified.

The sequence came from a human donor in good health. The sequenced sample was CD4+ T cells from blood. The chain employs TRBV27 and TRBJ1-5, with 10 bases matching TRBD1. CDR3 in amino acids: CASSSRQGANQPQHF. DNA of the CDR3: TGTGCCAGCAGTTCTCGACAGGGGGCGAATCAGCCCCAGCATTTT.